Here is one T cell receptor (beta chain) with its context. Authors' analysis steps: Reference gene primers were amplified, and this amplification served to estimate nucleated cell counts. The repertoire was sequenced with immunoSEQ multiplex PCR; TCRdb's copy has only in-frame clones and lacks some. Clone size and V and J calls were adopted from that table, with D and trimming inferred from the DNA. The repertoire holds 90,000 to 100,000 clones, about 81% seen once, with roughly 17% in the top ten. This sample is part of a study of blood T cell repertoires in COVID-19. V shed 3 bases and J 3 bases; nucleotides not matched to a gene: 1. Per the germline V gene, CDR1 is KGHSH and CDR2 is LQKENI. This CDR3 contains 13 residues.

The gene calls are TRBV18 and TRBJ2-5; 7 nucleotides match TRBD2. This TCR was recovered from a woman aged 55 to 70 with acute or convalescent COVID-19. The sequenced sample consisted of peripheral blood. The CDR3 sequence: CASSPRGEETQYF. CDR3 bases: TGTGCCAGCTCACCCCGGGGGGAAGAGACCCAGTACTTC.